The 20 T cell receptor beta chains below were found in one sample sequenced in a study of shared clonotypes between healthy human individuals. Terminally differentiated effector memory CD45RA+ cells were excluded from the naive CD8 cells, which were CD45RO-negative and positively selected for CCR7. The table came from immunoSEQ multiplex PCR; TCRdb's copy has only in-frame clones and leaves some out. The sample yields 2 million to 2.5 million clones, about 95% seen once. The specimen sequenced was naive CD8+ T cells sorted from blood. These receptor sequences come from a man between 18 and 29 years old in good health.

The chain uses TRBV4-3 and TRBJ2-7; D gene ambiguous. Germline loops: CDR1 LGHNA, CDR2 YSLEER. Trimming took 5 bases from V and 4 from J, leaving 18 bases between them. The CDR3 has 15 amino acids. The CDR3 sequence is CASSLGPPADYEQYF. The CDR3, as DNA: TGCGCCAGCAGCTTAGGACCTCCCGCAGATTACGAGCAGTACTTC.

V and J are TRBV6-6 and TRBJ2-7; TRBD2 aligns across 8 bases. Germline V gives CDR1 MNHNY, CDR2 SVGAGI (reference sequence). The J segment lost 3 bases and the V segment lost 6 bases, leaving 10 bases of the junction unmatched. The CDR3 spans 15 residues. The CDR3 DNA reads TGTGCCAGCAGCATCCGGGAGGGCCGTTACTACGAGCAGTACTTC. Amino acids: CASSIREGRYYEQYF.

This chain uses TRBV19 with TRBJ2-1; 12 nucleotides match TRBD2. Trimming removed 3 bases from V and 11 bases from J; junction bases left unmatched: 14. The length of the CDR3 is 17 residues. The germline gives CDR1 LNHDA, CDR2 SQIVND (reference sequence). The CDR3 reads CASSIPPGLAGRLQQFF. Written as DNA, the CDR3 is TGTGCCAGTAGTATCCCTCCGGGACTAGCGGGTAGGCTCCAGCAGTTCTTC.

The chain carries TRBV7-8 and TRBJ2-7; 9 nucleotides line up with TRBD1. This CDR3 has 15 residues. The germline V gene has CDR1 SGHVS and CDR2 FQNEAQ. V shed 4 bases, J shed 5 bases, and the junction held 9 bases outside the gene matches. CDR3 loop: CASSSPGQGFHEQYF. The CDR3 nucleotides are TGTGCCAGCAGCTCACCGGGACAGGGTTTCCACGAGCAGTACTTC.

Comment on this clone: This CDR3 is also generated by other DNA sequences in the sample. The chain carries TRBV27 and TRBJ2-6; D gene ambiguous. This CDR3 is 16 amino acids long. V shed 1 base and J shed 0 bases, with 7 bases lying between them. Germline V gene sequence: CDR1 MNHEY, CDR2 SMNVEV (reference sequence). The CDR3: CASSLLSPSGANVLTF. In DNA form, the CDR3 reads TGTGCCAGCAGTTTATTATCGCCCTCTGGGGCCAACGTCCTGACTTTC.

In the case of this clone: Other DNA sequences of this sample code for an identical CDR3. V is TRBV5-1 and J is TRBJ2-1; D gene unclear. The CDR3 has 13 residues. The V and J ends lost 0 bases and 6 bases respectively, with 7 bases between them. Looked up from germline, CDR1 is SGHRS and CDR2 is YFSETQ. The CDR3 region is CASSLEGFNEQFF. For the CDR3, the DNA is TGCGCCAGCAGCTTGGAGGGCTTCAATGAGCAGTTCTTC.

As regards this clone: The sample contains more than one DNA sequence encoding this CDR3. The gene calls are TRBV27 and TRBJ2-7, with 7 bases identical to TRBD1. The CDR3 loop spans 13 amino acids. Germline CDR1 and CDR2: MNHEY and SMNVEV (reference sequence). After removal of 8 bases from V and 3 bases from J, the junction contained 7 bases not matched to a gene. This CDR3 reads CASSRTGDYEQYF. CDR3 in DNA: TGTGCCAGCTCGAGGACAGGAGACTACGAGCAGTACTTC.

This chain links TRBV28 with TRBJ2-1; maybe TRBD2 (6 bases). Trimming took off 6 bases at V and 7 bases at J, with 10 bases between the two ends. The CDR3 consists of 12 residues. In germline, CDR1 is MDHEN, CDR2 SYDVKM. The CDR3 region is CASRTEGNEQFF. In DNA form, the CDR3 reads TGTGCCAGCAGGACGGAGGGAAATGAGCAGTTCTTC.

About this clone itself: The sample carries other DNA sequences with the same CDR3. V is TRBV27 and J is TRBJ2-7; D unresolved. The CDR3 sequence is 13 residues long. Trimming took off 0 bases at V and 5 bases at J, with 8 bases between the two ends. Germline V gene lookup returns CDR1 MNHEY and CDR2 SMNVEV (reference sequence). DNA for the CDR3: TGTGCCAGCAGTTTATCAGGGTCTAACGAGCAGTACTTC. Translated: CASSLSGSNEQYF.

V is TRBV7-8 and J is TRBJ1-4, with a possible D match to TRBD1 (5 bases). The CDR3 contains 12 residues. Germline V gene data show CDR1 as SGHVS and CDR2 as FQNEAQ. The V end was cut by 6 bases, the J end by 8 bases, with 10 bases between. CDR3 sequence (DNA): TGTGCCAGCAGTCGGGACGAGGAAAAACTGTTTTTT. This translates into CASSRDEEKLFF. The entire variable domain, with the rest obtained from reference TRBV7-8 and TRBJ1-4, is as follows: GAGVSQSPRYKVAKRGQDVALRCDPISGHVSLFWYQQALGQGPEFLTYFQNEAQLDKSGLPSDRFFAERPEGSVSTLKIQRTQQEDSAVYLCASSRDEEKLFFGSGTQLSVL.

Only one count was recorded for this clone. The rearrangement uses TRBV12-5 and TRBJ2-7, with 10 positions matching TRBD2. Germline V gene data show CDR1 as LGHNT and CDR2 as FRNRAP. Trimming took 9 bases from V and 5 from J; bases not matched to a gene: 13. This CDR3 has 15 amino acids. In DNA, the CDR3 is TGTGCTAGCTTAACCCGACTAGCGGGTAGCCACGAGCAGTACTTC. Translating gives CASLTRLAGSHEQYF.

The chain links TRBV7-9 to TRBJ2-1; no clear D. Germline CDR1 SEHNR, CDR2 FQNEAQ (reference sequence). The V end was cut by 5 bases, the J end by 0 bases, with 11 bases between. The CDR3 length is 15 residues. The CDR3 coding sequence is TGTGCCAGCAGCAAATCGTCTAGCTCCTACAATGAGCAGTTCTTC. Residues: CASSKSSSSYNEQFF.

Remarks on this clone: Other DNA variants within this sample encode the same CDR3. This chain connects TRBV5-1 to TRBJ1-2; no clear D gene. The CDR3 totals 13 residues. Per germline, CDR1 SGHRS and CDR2 YFSETQ. V was shortened by 2 bases and J by 6 bases, with 11 bases between the two germline ends. The CDR3 spells CASSFQGPDGYTF. In nucleotides, the CDR3 is TGCGCCAGCAGCTTTCAAGGACCCGATGGCTACACCTTC.

The rearrangement joins TRBV7-2 to TRBJ2-1, with 7 nucleotides matching TRBD1. Germline CDR1 is SGHTA and CDR2 is FQGNSA. V lost 3 bases, J lost 4 bases, and 6 bases stayed unmatched. The CDR3 is made up of 15 amino acids. This chain's CDR3 is CASSFVQGEYNEQFF. DNA of the CDR3: TGTGCCAGCAGCTTCGTTCAGGGGGAGTACAATGAGCAGTTCTTC.

The gene calls are TRBV5-1 and TRBJ2-1; possibly TRBD1 for D (5 bases). V dropped 3 bases and J dropped 4 bases, with 11 bases sitting between them. CDR1 SGHRS and CDR2 YFSETQ come from the germline V gene. The CDR3 covers 14 residues. The CDR3 nucleotides are TGCGCCAGCAGCTGGGGCAGGGTGTACAATGAGCAGTTCTTC. Its translation is CASSWGRVYNEQFF.

The rearrangement uses TRBV30 and TRBJ1-2; D gene uncertain. V was trimmed by 4 bases and J by 0 bases, leaving 12 bases between them. This CDR3 comprises 14 residues. Germline lookup yields CDR1 GTSNPN and CDR2 SVGIG (reference sequence). In nucleotides, the CDR3 is TGTGCCTGGACCGCGTTAGTCGCTAACTATGGCTACACCTTC. Protein sequence: CAWTALVANYGYTF.

The V gene is TRBV19, the J gene TRBJ1-6; no firm D call. The germline V gene has CDR1 LNHDA and CDR2 SQIVND (reference sequence). The CDR3 is made up of 15 amino acids. Trimming took off 5 bases at V and 4 bases at J, with 12 bases between the two ends. CDR3 region: CASSFYEDYNSPLHF. The CDR3 DNA sequence: TGTGCCAGTAGTTTCTACGAGGATTATAATTCACCCCTCCACTTT.

V and J are TRBV21-1 and TRBJ2-5; the table's D call, TRBD2, has no DNA check behind it. TRBV21-1 is listed as a pseudogene. This CDR3 spans 17 amino acids. The CDR3 loop reads CASSKKGSGEYQETQYF. The DNA for the CDR3 is TGTGCCAGCAGCAAAAAAGGGAGCGGGGAGTACCAAGAGACCCAGTACTTC.

A note on this clone: One end of the junction fails to match germline, which may point to a read error. Additional DNA sequences in this sample encode the identical CDR3. This chain links TRBV5-1 with TRBJ1-3, with TRBD1 as a possible D gene (5 bases). CDR1 and CDR2 (germline): SGHRS, YFSETQ. The CDR3 loop spans 16 amino acids. CDR3 in DNA: TGCGCCAGCAGCGCACGGACAAGGATGTCTGGGAACACCATATATTTT. Its translation: CASSARTRMSGNTIYF.

The rearrangement links TRBV4-3 to TRBJ2-7; D tentatively reads TRBD1 or TRBD2 (6 bases each). V was shortened by 2 bases and J by 5 bases, with 22 bases between the two germline ends. Looked up from germline, CDR1 is LGHNA and CDR2 is YSLEER. This CDR3 has 17 residues. This CDR3 is CASSQKTGPDGGHEQYF. DNA of the CDR3: TGCGCCAGCAGCCAAAAGACGGGGCCGGACGGGGGCCACGAGCAGTACTTC.